This TCR beta chain was documented in a study of T cell responses to AZD1222 COVID-19 vaccine. Study-level findings and limits: In a largely white British group with more females than males, clonal diversity was possibly underestimated. Spike-specific TCR breadth and depth both grew after two AZD1222 doses.

In the case of this clone: Its matching antigen is unknown.

The CDR3 sequence is 13 residues long. Deletions cut 2 bases from V and 9 bases from J, with 14 bases between. The germline CDR1 and CDR2 sequences are MRHNA and SNTAGT. TCRdb's copy holds only in-frame clones and misses some; the assay was immunoSEQ multiplex PCR. Counted here are about 100,000 clones, around nine tenths occurring once; the ten biggest clones make up 15% to 20%. V is TRBV6-4 and J is TRBJ2-7; D assignment may be TRBD1 or TRBD2 (5 bases each). The clonotype was recovered from an adult in good health. This specimen was peripheral blood, taken on day 0 of AZD1222 vaccination. The CDR3, as DNA: TGTGCCAGCAGTGACGGGGGTGTGGCCTCGCAGTACTTC. Translating gives CASSDGGVASQYF.